The 21 T cell receptor beta chains reported below all come from one sample, sequenced in a study of chemoradiotherapy in HPV16-positive cancers. Libraries were prepared by immunoSEQ multiplex PCR; TCRdb keeps only in-frame clonotypes and omits some of them. The profile shows some 17,000 clones, 90% of them singletons. The sequences come from blood, collected from a patient who underwent chemoradiotherapy. These receptor sequences come from a human donor with HPV-associated anogenital cancer.

V is TRBV29-1 and J is TRBJ1-2, with D possibly matching TRBD1 (6 bases). V shed 1 base and J shed 8 bases, with 14 bases lying between them. The CDR3 loop spans 13 amino acids. From germline, CDR1 is SQVTM and CDR2 ANQGSEA. CDR3 nucleotides: TGCAGCGTTGAAGGTGGGCGGGGGCTAGGCTACACCTTC. Translating gives CSVEGGRGLGYTF.

This sequence joins TRBV2 and TRBJ1-5; no firm D call. The V end lost 1 base, the J end lost 5 bases, and 3 bases lay between the germline ends. CDR1 is SNHLY and CDR2 is FYNNEI in the germline V gene. This CDR3 has 12 residues. The CDR3 DNA reads as TGTGCCAGCAGTGAAGAGTATCAGCCCCAGCATTTT. Translated: CASSEEYQPQHF.

This sequence joins TRBV6-1 and TRBJ1-2; D unresolved. Germline V gene sequence: CDR1 MNHNS, CDR2 SASEGT. CDR3 length equals 14 residues. V gave up 0 bases and J gave up 5 bases, with 10 bases separating them. CDR3 nucleotide sequence: TGTGCCAGCAGTGAAGCGGGCGGGGAGTATGGCTACACCTTC. Translating it yields CASSEAGGEYGYTF.

The chain recombines TRBV5-6 with TRBJ2-7, with D possibly matching TRBD1 (6 bases). The CDR3 is 16 residues long. The V end was cut by 0 bases, the J end by 4 bases, with 17 bases between. CDR1 and CDR2 from the germline V gene are SGHDT and YYEEEE. Here the CDR3 DNA reads TGTGCCAGCAGCTTGGGAGGGGGAAGCTTAGGATACGAGCAGTACGTC. The encoded protein is CASSLGGGSLGYEQYV.

This chain uses TRBV29-1 with TRBJ1-2, with 9 bases that match TRBD1. Trimming at V came to 7 bases and at J to 6 bases, leaving 9 bases not matched to a gene. In germline, CDR1 is SQVTM, CDR2 ANQGSEA. This CDR3 spans 13 amino acids. The CDR3 spells CSASRGQGNGYTF. The DNA of the CDR3 is TGCAGCGCTAGTAGGGGACAGGGAAATGGCTACACCTTC.

This clone was observed a single time. The chain links TRBV30 to TRBJ2-7; TRBD2 matches 7 bases. From germline, CDR1 is GTSNPN and CDR2 SVGIG (reference sequence). The V gene end was trimmed by 3 bases and the J gene end by 5 bases; junction bases not matched to a gene: 7. The CDR3 is made up of 13 amino acids. CDR3 residues: CAWSSGAEDEQYF. The CDR3 coding sequence is TGTGCCTGGAGCAGCGGGGCTGAGGACGAGCAGTACTTC.

This clone was seen only a few times. The chain links TRBV11-2 to TRBJ2-1; TRBD2 aligns across 8 bases. The CDR3 runs 14 residues. V lost 1 base and J lost 6; bases outside the gene matches: 2. In germline, CDR1 is SGHAT, CDR2 FQNNGV. The CDR3 spells CASSLVGLVNEQFF. CDR3 nucleotide sequence: TGTGCCAGCAGCTTAGTGGGACTAGTCAATGAGCAGTTCTTC. Full variable domain (rest looked up from reference TRBV11-2 and TRBJ2-1): EAGVAQSPRYKIIEKRQSVAFWCNPISGHATLYWYQQILGQGPKLLIQFQNNGVVDDSQLPKDRFSAERLKGVDSTLKIQPAKLEDSAVYLCASSLVGLVNEQFFGPGTRLTVL.

The rearrangement links TRBV9 to TRBJ1-2, with D perhaps matching TRBD1 (5 bases). CDR1 and CDR2 (germline): SGDLS, YYNGEE. This CDR3 is built from 16 residues. V dropped 0 bases and J dropped 0 bases, with 12 bases sitting between them. The CDR3 DNA follows: TGTGCCAGCAGCGTAGCTGGGACGGGGACTAACTATGGCTACACCTTC. It encodes CASSVAGTGTNYGYTF.

V and J are TRBV6-5 and TRBJ2-2, with no clear D. The CDR3 sequence is 14 residues long. The germline V gene has CDR1 MNHEY and CDR2 SVGAGI. Between the trimmed V and J ends, which lost 10 bases and 6 bases, there was a span of 18 bases. The chain's CDR3 is CATLSYKGAGELFF. The CDR3 coding sequence is TGTGCCACCTTATCCTACAAAGGAGCCGGGGAGCTGTTTTTT.

V is TRBV7-6 and J is TRBJ2-7; the D gene could be TRBD1 or TRBD2 (7 bases each). V was pared by 5 bases and J by 3 bases, with 17 bases between. The CDR3 is 15 amino acids. CDR1 and CDR2 from the germline V gene are SGHVS and FNYEAQ. CDR3 DNA: TGTGCCAGCAGCCCCTTGGGAGGGGGCTTCTACGAGCAGTACTTC. Its protein is CASSPLGGGFYEQYF. Full variable domain (rest looked up from reference TRBV7-6 and TRBJ2-7): GAGVSQSPRYKVTKRGQDVALRCDPISGHVSLYWYRQALGQGPEFLTYFNYEAQQDKSGLPNDRFSAERPEGSISTLTIQRTEQRDSAMYRCASSPLGGGFYEQYFGPGTRLTVT.

The V and J genes are TRBV6-1 and TRBJ2-3; D is unclear. The CDR3 sequence is 14 residues long. V dropped 4 bases and J dropped 2 bases, with 10 bases sitting between them. Looked up from germline, CDR1 is MNHNS and CDR2 is SASEGT. The CDR3 nucleotides are TGTGCCAGCAGTGGTCAAGACTTCACAGATACGCAGTATTTT. It is translated as CASSGQDFTDTQYF.

The chain joins TRBV6-1 to TRBJ2-3; D gene ambiguous. CDR1 is MNHNS, CDR2 SASEGT, per germline. This CDR3 is 14 amino acids long. The germline V and J ends were trimmed by 1 base and 7 bases, with 12 bases remaining between them. The CDR3 spells CASSEVSISNTQYF. CDR3 coding DNA: TGTGCCAGCAGTGAAGTCTCCATCTCGAATACGCAGTATTTT.

This chain links TRBV7-9 with TRBJ1-4; D uncertain. Trimming cost V 5 bases and J 7 bases, with 20 bases left between them. Germline CDR1 reads SEHNR; CDR2 reads FQNEAQ (reference sequence). The CDR3 length is 16 residues. CDR3 coding DNA: TGTGCCAGCAGCCATACTTTGGGAGTGCGGAGTGAAAAACTGTTTTTT. This encodes CASSHTLGVRSEKLFF. Complete variable domain (other parts from reference TRBV7-9 and TRBJ1-4): DTGVSQNPRHKITKRGQNVTFRCDPISEHNRLYWYRQTLGQGPEFLTYFQNEAQLEKSRLLSDRFSAERPKGSFSTLEIQRTEQGDSAMYLCASSHTLGVRSEKLFFGSGTQLSVL.

The chain recombines TRBV11-2 with TRBJ1-1, with a tentative D call TRBD1 (5 bases). Germline V gene data show CDR1 as SGHAT and CDR2 as FQNNGV. Trimming took off 5 bases at V and 1 base at J, with 11 bases between the two ends. CDR3 length: 14 amino acids. The CDR3 sequence: CASSPQQGNTEAFF. The DNA for the CDR3 is TGTGCCAGCAGCCCCCAGCAGGGGAACACTGAAGCTTTCTTT.

The V gene is TRBV9, the J gene TRBJ1-6, with a possible D match to TRBD1 (5 bases). The CDR3 spans 15 residues. CDR1 is SGDLS, CDR2 YYNGEE, per germline. Trimming cost V 0 bases and J 5 bases, with 9 bases left between them. The CDR3 bases are TGTGCCAGCAGCGTAGATCCAGGGAATAATTCACCCCTCCACTTT. The encoded protein is CASSVDPGNNSPLHF.

A few counts support this clone. The genes are TRBV5-4 and TRBJ2-1; 11 positions agree with TRBD2. The CDR3 contains 15 residues. Germline CDR1 reads SGHNT; CDR2 reads YYREEE (reference sequence). After removal of 4 bases from V and 9 bases from J, the junction contained 9 bases not matched to a gene. The CDR3: CASSPPASGGREQFF. CDR3 in DNA: TGTGCCAGCAGCCCCCCTGCTAGCGGGGGGCGTGAGCAGTTCTTC.

The chain has TRBV28 and TRBJ2-1; D unclear. Germline CDR1 reads MDHEN; CDR2 reads SYDVKM. V was shortened by 5 bases and J by 10 bases, with 12 bases between the two germline ends. The CDR3 has 12 residues. The CDR3 DNA reads as TGTGCCAGCAGTCCAGAACCTTGGGAGCAGTTCTTC. Translated: CASSPEPWEQFF.

This sequence joins TRBV6-6 and TRBJ1-1; 8 bases agree with TRBD1. Germline V gives CDR1 MNHNY, CDR2 SVGAGI (reference sequence). The CDR3 spans 13 residues. V trimming: 3 bases; J trimming: 4 bases; junction bases outside the gene matches: 1. The CDR3 loop reads CASSYTGGTEAFF. CDR3 DNA: TGTGCCAGCAGTTATACAGGGGGCACTGAAGCTTTCTTT.

V and J are TRBV5-1 and TRBJ1-2, with D unclear. The V gene's germline CDR1 is SGHRS and CDR2 YFSETQ. The CDR3 sequence is 14 residues long. V was pared by 4 bases and J by 4 bases, with 14 bases between. Written as DNA, the CDR3 is TGCGCCAGCAGCCCGCTTGGGTCGGGCTATGGCTACACCTTC. This codes for CASSPLGSGYGYTF.

The chain carries TRBV18 and TRBJ1-4, with TRBD1 matching 8 bases. The V gene's germline CDR1 is KGHSH and CDR2 LQKENI. The V segment lost 3 bases and the J segment 3 bases; nucleotides outside the gene matches: 9. This CDR3 is built from 17 residues. The CDR3 protein is CASSPLRTGSANEKLFF. CDR3 nucleotide sequence: TGTGCCAGCTCACCCCTACGGACAGGGTCGGCTAATGAAAAACTGTTTTTT.

Concerning this clone: One end of the junction is discordant with germline, which a read error may explain. The rearrangement uses TRBV30 and TRBJ1-4; 9 positions match TRBD1. Germline V gene sequence: CDR1 GTSNPN, CDR2 SVGIG (reference sequence). The CDR3 runs to 15 residues. This CDR3 is CARSVNGDRDEKLFF. The CDR3, as DNA: TGTGCCCGGAGTGTAAACGGGGACAGGGATGAAAAACTGTTTTTT.